One T cell receptor (beta chain) is described in this entry. What antigen it recognizes has not been identified. No base qualities exist here, and no much larger clone lies one base off it. This entry is derived from a study of radiation and T cells in renal cell carcinoma (TCRdb year 2020). About the study as a whole: The samples were drawn from a clinical trial, where primary renal cell carcinomas were treated with 15 Gy of stereotactic body radiation therapy and then removed by nephrectomy 4 weeks afterward. A total of around 50 samples underwent TCR beta sequencing, made up of some 26 tumors and about 27 peripheral blood samples. A total of about 4 million unique CDR3 nucleotide sequences, encoding some 2,700,000 unique CDR3 amino acid sequences, were found across all 55 or so samples.

From V the trimming removes 4 bases and from J it removes 1 base, while the gene matches leave 3 bases of the junction unaccounted for. Reading from cysteine to phenylalanine, the CDR3 counts 14 amino acids. Only CDR3 DNA is held: 42 bases, read in frame from base 1. From the germline V gene, CDR1 is SGHRS and CDR2 is YFSETQ. What the authors observed across the whole study: An increase in top tumor clonotypes in blood was observed from baseline to 2 weeks post-radiation, followed by contraction by 4 weeks, which was taken to suggest transient expansion of tumor-resident clones. Changes in the blood repertoire were not tracked past 4 weeks after treatment. Because pretreatment tumor biopsies were not available, the study could not determine whether clonotypes were already present within the tumor at baseline. With a single-armed trial design, the study had no way to address how radiation dose or scheduling affects the TCR repertoire.

TCR beta libraries were generated from genomic DNA with the immunoSEQ kit, following the manufacturer's recommendations. To prepare libraries, a first multiplex PCR with proprietary primers was run, followed by a second PCR that added unique barcodes, and a bead cleanup was done after each round. Each sample batch included a kit-provided positive control reaction and a negative control reaction. The final libraries were assessed on an Agilent 4200 TapeStation D1000 ScreenTape, pooled by volume, and quantified by qPCR. Sequencing was performed on an Illumina NextSeq500 using a MidOutput 150-cycle cartridge, with 156 Read1 cycles, 15 Index1 cycles, and the kit custom primers. The pooled library was loaded at approximately 1 pM, with a 20% PhiX control spiked in. In the original analysis: Vendor-processed data were analyzed in R, and a clonotype was defined as all T cells sharing the same CDR3 nucleotide sequence. For clone abundance analyses, frequencies were normalized to the 10,000 most abundant clones in each sample. Before analysis, public T cell clones were removed, and these numbered fewer than five per sample on average. Tumor-enriched and baseline blood-enriched clonotypes were defined by at least a 32-fold difference in abundance between compartments. A beta-binomial differential abundance model was used to identify clonotypes that were expanded or contracted between blood time points. Similarity between tumor and blood repertoires was quantified using the Baroni-Urbani and Buser coefficient, and groups were compared with two-tailed Wilcoxon tests in R. Drawn from immuneACCESS, this table holds only the in-frame rearrangements with V and J called that TCRdb kept. Clones are partly lost; checked studies trace under half to an unresolved V gene and leave the rest unexplained. V and J calls and clone size are given by that table; D and trimming were obtained from the DNA. The sample yields roughly 120,000 clones; 80% to 90% were counted once. Clones ranked in the top ten supply less than 2.5% of the sample.

The sample's time point label is to be understood as: blood 2 weeks post-SBRT. The treatment or condition label, as the study defines it: 15 Gy SBRT to primary tumor, nephrectomy 4 weeks later. Serial peripheral blood from radiation-treated patients was sampled at baseline, 2 weeks and 4 weeks after SBRT to track tumor-enriched clonotypes. Every patient had renal cell carcinoma of clear cell pathology. Genomic DNA for TCR sequencing was prepared using the QIAamp DNA Blood Mini Kit (Qiagen). The analyses included only samples that passed all quality control checks. The source of this sequence is a woman aged 60 to 75 with renal cell carcinoma. Recombination linked TRBV5-1 to TRBJ2-7; TRBD1 fits 9 bases in the junction. Sample: blood, taken from a patient whose treatment included radiotherapy and nephrectomy. At the DNA level, the sequence is TGCGCCAGCAGCCCAGACAGGGGGTCCTACGAGCAGTACTTC. Protein translation: CASSPDRGSYEQYF. The entire variable domain, with the stretches around the CDR3 drawn from the reference TRBV5-1 and TRBJ2-7 proteins, is KAGVTQTPRYLIKTRGQQVTLSCSPISGHRSVSWYQQTPGQGLQFLFEYFSETQRNKGNFPGRFSGRQFSNSRSEMNVSTLELGDSALYLCASSPDRGSYEQYFGPGTRLTVT.